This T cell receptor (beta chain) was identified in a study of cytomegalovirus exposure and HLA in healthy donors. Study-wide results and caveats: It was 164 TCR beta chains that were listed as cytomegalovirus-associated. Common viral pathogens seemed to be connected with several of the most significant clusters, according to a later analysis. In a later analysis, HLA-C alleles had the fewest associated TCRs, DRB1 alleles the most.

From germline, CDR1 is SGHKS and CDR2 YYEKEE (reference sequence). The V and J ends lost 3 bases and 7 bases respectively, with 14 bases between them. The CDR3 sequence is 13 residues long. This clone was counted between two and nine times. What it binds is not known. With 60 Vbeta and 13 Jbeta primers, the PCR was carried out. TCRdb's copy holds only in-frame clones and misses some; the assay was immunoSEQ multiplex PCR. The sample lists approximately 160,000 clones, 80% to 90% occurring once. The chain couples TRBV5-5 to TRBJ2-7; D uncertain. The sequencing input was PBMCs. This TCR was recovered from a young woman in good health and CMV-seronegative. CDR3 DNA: TGTGCCAGCAGCTACGATTTACTGCGAGAGCAGTACTTC. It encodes CASSYDLLREQYF.